This note documents a single T cell receptor (beta chain) sequence. Its antigen is unknown. Stated time point: newly diagnosed GD, antithyroid drugs for less than 3 months. PBMC-extracted RNA yielded the TCR library. Graves' disease was diagnosed by American Thyroid Association guidelines. Trimming took 4 bases from V and 2 from J, leaving 12 bases between them. Germline values: CDR1 MNHEY, CDR2 SVGEGT. The CDR3 has 14 residues. The sample belongs to a study of regulatory T cells in long-lasting Graves disease. Overall study: Graves' patients who were just diagnosed had used antithyroid drugs for under 3 months. Study observations and caveats: Limited samples may have lowered accuracy. Favored usage of TRBV28, TRBJ1-2 and TRBJ2-5 was recorded in persistent disease.

With iRepertoire HTBI primers and Arm-PCR of CDR3 regions, TCR beta libraries were built. TCRdb called the multiplex PCR reads again in MiXCR, with one record for every CDR3 protein. The table has 300,000 to 400,000 distinct CDR3 sequences, around a sixth seen once. The specimen was peripheral blood mononuclear cells (PBMCs), collected at new diagnosis, from a patient treated with antithyroid drugs. The rearrangement links TRBV6-2 or TRBV6-3 to TRBJ2-7, with D perhaps TRBD1 (5 bases). This sequence originates from a female donor with Graves disease. The CDR3 loop reads CASSWTFPPYEQYF. The CDR3 nucleotides read TGTGCCAGCAGTTGGACATTCCCCCCCTACGAGCAGTACTTC.